These 3 T cell receptor beta chains share one sample of origin, sequenced in a study of T-cell reconstitution after alpha-beta-depleted transplantation in children. The authors prepared the TCRbeta library with unique molecular identifiers. TCRdb passed the PCR reads through MiXCR, listing each CDR3 protein once. Of a few hundred thousand distinct CDR3 sequences in the sample, around 20% were seen once. The sample here was PBMCs from the stem cell graft donor, taken from the stem cell graft. The receptors here all came from a human donor who donated a stem cell graft to a child with acute lymphoblastic leukemia.

The chain recombines TRBV4-1 with TRBJ1-2; D gene ambiguous. This CDR3 is 15 amino acids long. With 2 bases removed from V and 0 bases from J, the gap between germline ends came to 10 bases. In germline, CDR1 is MGHRA, CDR2 YSYEKL. Written as DNA, the CDR3 is TGCGCCAGCAGCCAACTTTTCATAGCTAACTATGGCTACACCTTC. This sequence encodes CASSQLFIANYGYTF.

The rearrangement links TRBV7-9 to TRBJ2-2; 7 nucleotides match TRBD1. The CDR3 runs 15 residues. The J segment lost 3 bases and the V segment lost 5 bases, leaving 6 bases of the junction unmatched. The germline V gene encodes CDR1 SEHNR and CDR2 FQNEAQ (reference sequence). The CDR3 is CASSEQGWDTGELFF. Here the CDR3 DNA reads TGTGCCAGCAGCGAACAGGGGTGGGACACCGGGGAGCTGTTTTTT. The whole variable domain, filled in from reference TRBV7-9 and TRBJ2-2, reads DTGVSQNPRHKITKRGQNVTFRCDPISEHNRLYWYRQTLGQGPEFLTYFQNEAQLEKSRLLSDRFSAERPKGSFSTLEIQRTEQGDSAMYLCASSEQGWDTGELFFGEGSRLTVL.

The chain employs TRBV7-9 and TRBJ2-1; 12 bases map to TRBD2. Germline lookup yields CDR1 SEHNR and CDR2 FQNEAQ (reference sequence). V was pared by 4 bases and J by 8 bases, with 12 bases of the junction left unmatched. The CDR3 runs 17 residues. This CDR3 is CASSSSLAGGLVDEQFF. The CDR3 DNA follows: TGTGCCAGCAGCTCCTCCCTAGCGGGAGGGCTTGTAGATGAGCAGTTCTTC.